A selection of T cell receptor beta chains follows, all from one sample in a study of blood T cell repertoires in COVID-19. Libraries were prepared by immunoSEQ multiplex PCR; TCRdb keeps only in-frame clonotypes and omits some of them. The table shows about 68,000 clones, with approximately 80% occurring only once. Sequencing was performed on peripheral blood. These receptors were collected from a human donor in a cohort sampled during active COVID-19. Both conserved end residues are part of each CDR3. A D gene is named only where the DNA matches it firmly. The listing skips clone size in some rows; elsewhere it reads once, few, many or a size class.

D gene | J gene | clone size | V gene | CDR3 DNA | CDR3 protein
TRBD2 | TRBJ2-7 | NA | TRBV5-6 | TGTGCCAGCAGTTTAGGACTAGCGGGGGGGCGCGAGCAGTACTTC | CASSLGLAGGREQYF
TRBD1 | TRBJ2-7 | NA | TRBV7-3 | TGTGCCAGCAGCCAGCGACAGGGCGACGAGCAGTACTTC | CASSQRQGDEQYF
TRBD1 | TRBJ1-6 | NA | TRBV5-1 | TGCGCCAGCAGCTTGGTCCAGGGGGATTCACCCCTCCACTTT | CASSLVQGDSPLHF
TRBD2 | TRBJ2-7 | NA | TRBV7-2 | TGTGCCAGCAGCTTGGGGCGGGGACTATTCTACGAGCAGTACTTC | CASSLGRGLFYEQYF
TRBD2 | TRBJ2-1 | NA | TRBV6-5 | TGTGCCAGCAGCCCCGGACTAGCGGGGAAGCAGTTCTTC | CASSPGLAGKQFF
TRBD2 | TRBJ2-3 | NA | TRBV7-7 | TGTGCTAGCAGCCCGGTTAGCGGGGGGACCACAGATACGCAGTATTTT | CASSPVSGGTTDTQYF
NA | TRBJ1-1 | NA | TRBV5-1 | TGCGCCAGCAGCTTGTTCCTTCGACAGGCCCCTGAAGCTTTCTTT | CASSLFLRQAPEAFF
NA | TRBJ2-5 | NA | TRBV3-1/TRBV3-2 | TGTGCCAGCAACTATCAGGGAGAGACCCAGTACTTC | CASNYQGETQYF
NA | TRBJ2-4 | NA | TRBV7-2 | TGTGCCAGCAGCCCCGGTAGAGGGGAGGACATTCAGTACTTC | CASSPGRGEDIQYF
TRBD1 | TRBJ2-3 | NA | TRBV12-5 | TGTGCTAGTGGTTTTGGGGACAGGGCCGCAGATACGCAGTATTTT | CASGFGDRAADTQYF
NA | TRBJ2-2 | NA | TRBV4-1 | TGCGCCAGCAGCCCAGGCCGAGCGAGGGTTATGACCGGGGAGCTGTTTTTT | CASSPGRARVMTGELFF
NA | TRBJ2-6 | NA | TRBV12-5 | TGTGCTAGTGCCCTTGCCAACGTCCTGACTTTC | CASALANVLTF
TRBD1 | TRBJ2-7 | NA | TRBV5-6 | TGTGCCAGCAGCAGGGACAGGGTTGTAATGGGCTACGAGCAGTACTTC | CASSRDRVVMGYEQYF
NA | TRBJ1-3 | NA | TRBV2 | TGTGCCAGCAGCCCGGAGGGGGGGAGAAACACCATATATTTT | CASSPEGGRNTIYF
TRBD1 | TRBJ1-5 | NA | TRBV27 | TGTGCCAGCAGACCAAGGACACAGGGGTTTGGCAATCAGCCCCAGCATTTT | CASRPRTQGFGNQPQHF
NA | TRBJ2-4 | NA | TRBV19 | TGTGCCAGTAGTATGTCCGGGTCTAACATTCAGTACTTC | CASSMSGSNIQYF
TRBD2 | TRBJ2-2 | NA | TRBV19 | TGTGCCAGTAGGGGGAGGGGCTTAACCGGGGAGCTGTTTTTT | CASRGRGLTGELFF
NA | TRBJ2-4 | NA | TRBV7-9 | TGTGCCAGCAGCTTAGGATCAGGGGAGCTGAAAAACATTCAGTACTTC | CASSLGSGELKNIQYF
TRBD1 | TRBJ1-5 | few | TRBV7-2 | TGTGCCAGCAGCCGGGACAGCGATCAGCCCCAGCATTTT | CASSRDSDQPQHF
NA | TRBJ1-3 | NA | TRBV4-1 | TGCGCCAGCAGCGAGGACTGGCTCTCTGGAAACACCATATATTTT | CASSEDWLSGNTIYF
NA | TRBJ2-6 | NA | TRBV21-1 | TGTGCCAGCAGCAAAGGTGGGACAGGGGGAGCAAATGGGGCCAACGTCCTGACTTTC | CASSKGGTGGANGANVLTF
TRBD1 | TRBJ2-6 | NA | TRBV4-1 | TGCGCCAGCAGCCAAGATGGACAGGGTAGCTCTGGGGCCAACGTCCTGACTTTC | CASSQDGQGSSGANVLTF
NA | TRBJ1-2 | NA | TRBV7-2 | TGTGCCAGCAGCTTAGCGTCTCAGGCATTTATCGCCGCGGGCTACACCTTC | CASSLASQAFIAAGYTF
TRBD1 | TRBJ2-1 | NA | TRBV7-2 | TGTGCCAGCAGCTTGGGAAGACAGGGCCAGGATGAGCAGTTCTTC | CASSLGRQGQDEQFF
NA | TRBJ1-1 | NA | TRBV19 | TGTGCCAGTGCCGTAACAGGGCGCACTGAAGCTTTCTTT | CASAVTGRTEAFF
TRBD1 | TRBJ2-3 | NA | TRBV7-2 | TGTGCCAGCAGCCGCAGGGGGCGAACAGATACGCAGTATTTT | CASSRRGRTDTQYF
TRBD1 | TRBJ2-5 | NA | TRBV28 | TGTGCCAGCAGACTGACAGGGGCCCAAGAGACCCAGTACTTC | CASRLTGAQETQYF
NA | TRBJ2-5 | NA | TRBV20-1 | TGCAGTGCTGAGCGGGCGGAGACCCAGTACTTC | CSAERAETQYF
TRBD2 | TRBJ2-1 | NA | TRBV6-5 | TGTGCCAGCTCGAGCGGGATACACAATGAGCAGTTCTTC | CASSSGIHNEQFF
TRBD1 | TRBJ1-6 | NA | TRBV11-1 | TGTGCCAGCAGCTTGGGGACAGGGAATTCACCCCTCCACTTT | CASSLGTGNSPLHF
NA | TRBJ1-1 | NA | TRBV18 | TGTGCCAGCTCCTTGGTACGGGGAGGGGACACTGAAGCTTTCTTT | CASSLVRGGDTEAFF
NA | TRBJ2-7 | NA | TRBV6-5 | TGTGCCAGCAGTTACAGGGAGCGGCTCTACGAGCAGTACTTC | CASSYRERLYEQYF
NA | TRBJ1-5 | NA | TRBV19 | TGTGCCAGTAGTACCGACATAGCGGATCAGCCCCAGCATTTT | CASSTDIADQPQHF
TRBD2 | TRBJ2-5 | NA | TRBV5-1 | TGCGCCAGCAGCTTCCTAGCGGGAGGAGAGGAGACCCAGTACTTC | CASSFLAGGEETQYF
NA | TRBJ1-3 | NA | TRBV7-2 | TGTGCCAGCAGCTCCCGGTTTGGCTCTGGAAACACCATATATTTT | CASSSRFGSGNTIYF
TRBD2 | TRBJ2-3 | NA | TRBV20-1 | TGCAGTGCTAGTGTCCCGGGACTAAGTGGCTACACGATGAACACAGATACGCAGTATTTT | CSASVPGLSGYTMNTDTQYF
NA | TRBJ2-6 | NA | TRBV6-5 | TGTGCCAGCAGTTACAGCCAAGCCGGGGCCAACGTCCTGACTTTC | CASSYSQAGANVLTF